This T cell receptor (beta chain) was documented in a study of cytomegalovirus exposure and HLA in healthy donors. Study-wide findings and caveats: Available immune exposure information was restricted to CMV serostatus only.

For this clone: What it recognizes is unknown.

PCR involved 60 Vbeta and 13 Jbeta primers. Assay used: immunoSEQ multiplex PCR; TCRdb lists only in-frame clones, some missing. The data show roughly 150,000 clones, with approximately 71% seen just once and roughly 2% held by the top ten. The donors gave bone marrow, and they were healthy. V dropped 7 bases and J dropped 0 bases, with 11 bases sitting between them. The CDR3 has 15 residues. CDR1 and CDR2 from the germline V gene are SGHRS and YFSETQ. The receptor comes from a man younger than 45 in good health and CMV-seronegative. The chain employs TRBV5-1 and TRBJ2-6; the D is unclear. Sequenced sample: PBMCs. CDR3 amino acids: CASRLGTSGANVLTF. CDR3 bases: TGCGCCAGCCGCCTAGGTACCTCTGGGGCCAACGTCCTGACTTTC.